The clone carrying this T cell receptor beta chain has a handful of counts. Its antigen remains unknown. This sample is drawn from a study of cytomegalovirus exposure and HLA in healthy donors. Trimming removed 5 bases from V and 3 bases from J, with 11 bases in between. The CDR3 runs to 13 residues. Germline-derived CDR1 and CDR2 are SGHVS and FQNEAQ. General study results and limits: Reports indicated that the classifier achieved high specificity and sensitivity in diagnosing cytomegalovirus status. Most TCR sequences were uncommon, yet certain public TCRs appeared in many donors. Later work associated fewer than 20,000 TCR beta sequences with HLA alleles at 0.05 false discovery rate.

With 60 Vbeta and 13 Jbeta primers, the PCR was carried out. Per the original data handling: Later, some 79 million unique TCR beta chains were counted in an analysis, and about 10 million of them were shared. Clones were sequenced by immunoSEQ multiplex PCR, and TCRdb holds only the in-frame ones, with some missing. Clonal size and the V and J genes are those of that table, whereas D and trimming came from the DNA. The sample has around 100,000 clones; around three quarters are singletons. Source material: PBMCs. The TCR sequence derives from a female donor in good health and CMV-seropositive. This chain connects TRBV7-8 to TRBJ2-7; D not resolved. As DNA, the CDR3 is TGTGCCAGCAGCACCTCCACGGGCTACGAGCAGTACTTC. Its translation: CASSTSTGYEQYF.